Shown below are 10 T cell receptor beta chains from a single sample sequenced in a study of T cells in Graves' hyperthyroidism and ophthalmopathy (dated by TCRdb to the late 2010s). Library generation was performed with multiplex PCR. Instrument used: Illumina HiSeq 2000. The TCR beta CDR3 regions were amplified from RNA transcripts. A first-round RT-PCR of the TCR CDR3 used the HTBI primer set with the Qiagen OneStep RT-PCR kit. TCRdb reworked the public reads: Q25 trimming with fastp, MiXCR clone assembly, productive beta chains retained. Rows are combined by CDR3 protein, so each entry shows the most common genes and DNA. This sample comprises roughly 100,000 distinct CDR3 sequences, about 50% of them detected only once. Roughly 24% of the sample comes from the top ten. Sequencing used blood. These receptors originate from a man aged 35 to 55 with Graves' hyperthyroidism.

The rearrangement joins TRBV29-1 to TRBJ2-7; D not resolved. The germline V gene encodes CDR1 SQVTM and CDR2 ANQGSEA. The CDR3 has 12 amino acids. Trimming took off 6 bases at V and 5 bases at J, with 14 bases between the two ends. This CDR3 reads CSVDGRVNEQYF. The DNA for the CDR3 is TGCAGCGTAGATGGACGGGTGAACGAGCAGTACTTC.

The V call is TRBV15, the J call TRBJ1-1; D perhaps matches TRBD1 (6 bases). CDR3 length: 14 residues. V gave up 0 bases and J gave up 3 bases, with 8 bases separating them. Germline loops: CDR1 LNHNV, CDR2 YYDKDF (reference sequence). The CDR3 loop reads CATSRDPGDTEAFF. CDR3 DNA: TGTGCCACCAGCAGAGATCCAGGGGACACTGAAGCTTTCTTT.

The V call is TRBV7-6, the J call TRBJ1-1, with TRBD1 matching over 8 bases. Per the germline V gene, CDR1 is SGHVS and CDR2 is FNYEAQ. The CDR3 spans 15 residues. Trimming took 4 bases from V and 10 from J; bases not matched to a gene: 14. The CDR3: CASSSATGDRSGAFF. The CDR3 coding sequence is TGTGCCAGCAGCTCCGCCACAGGGGACAGGTCAGGAGCTTTCTTT.

As to this clonotype: A much larger clone sits a single nucleotide away, making a read error possible. The chain combines TRBV6-4 with TRBJ1-1; no definite D call. There are 13 residues in the CDR3. CDR1 and CDR2 from the germline V gene are MRHNA and SNTAGT. V was cut by 6 bases and J by 6 bases, with 14 bases left in between. The CDR3 coding sequence is TGTGCCAGCAGCCTACACTGGGGTTCTGAAGCTTTCTTT. Its protein product is CASSLHWGSEAFF.

The chain uses TRBV6-4 and TRBJ1-1; D is undetermined. Germline-derived CDR1 and CDR2 are MRHNA and SNTAGT. The CDR3 spans 13 residues. The ends were cut back, 6 bases at V and 4 bases at J, with 12 bases in the middle. CDR3 amino acids: CASRIIPSTEAFF. In DNA form, the CDR3 reads TGTGCCAGCAGAATCATCCCCTCCACTGAAGCTTTCTTT.

The rearrangement uses TRBV20-1 and TRBJ1-2; D gene ambiguous. V was pared by 4 bases and J by 5 bases, with 11 bases between. The V gene's germline CDR1 is DFQATT and CDR2 SNEGSKA (reference sequence). The CDR3 is 12 amino acids. CDR3 nucleotides: TGCAGTGCTACCCAGCCGGGGTATGGCTACACCTTC. Its translation is CSATQPGYGYTF.

A remark on this clonotype: Mismatch with germline at one junction end may stem from a read error. This sequence joins TRBV29-1 and TRBJ1-4; D remains ambiguous. Per germline, CDR1 SQVTM and CDR2 ANQGSEA. The CDR3 is 13 residues long. CDR3: CSVVIGGDEKLLF. The CDR3 coding sequence is TGCAGCGTCGTAATCGGTGGGGATGAAAAACTGCTTTTT.

This clonotype was recorded many times. CDR3 protein: CASSGGTKNSPLHF. The DNA for the CDR3 is TGTGCCAGCAGTGGTGGGACTAAGAATTCACCCCTCCACTTT. The chain links TRBV28 to TRBJ1-6, with D tentatively TRBD1 (5 bases). Per the germline V gene, CDR1 is MDHEN and CDR2 is SYDVKM. V was shortened by 5 bases and J by 7 bases, with 12 bases between the two germline ends. The CDR3 is made up of 14 amino acids.

This clonotype was seen repeatedly, ten times or more. The chain has TRBV20-1 and TRBJ2-1, with 9 bases that match TRBD1. CDR3 length: 19 residues. J was trimmed by 6 bases and V by 3 bases; bases with no gene match: 21. Germline CDR1 is DFQATT and CDR2 is SNEGSKA (reference sequence). The DNA for the CDR3 is TGCAGTGCTAGCGAGCCAATGGCGGGGGACAGGGATTTACCCAATGAGCAGTTCTTC. This sequence encodes CSASEPMAGDRDLPNEQFF.

The table lists this clonotype with a few counts. This rearrangement joins TRBV20-1 to TRBJ1-2; no clear D. V was cut by 3 bases and J by 12 bases, with 17 bases left in between. Germline V CDR1 and CDR2: DFQATT, SNEGSKA (reference sequence). The CDR3 is 12 amino acids. Written as DNA, the CDR3 is TGCAGTGCTAGTCCGAATGACTCTGGAAACACCTTC. Its translation: CSASPNDSGNTF.